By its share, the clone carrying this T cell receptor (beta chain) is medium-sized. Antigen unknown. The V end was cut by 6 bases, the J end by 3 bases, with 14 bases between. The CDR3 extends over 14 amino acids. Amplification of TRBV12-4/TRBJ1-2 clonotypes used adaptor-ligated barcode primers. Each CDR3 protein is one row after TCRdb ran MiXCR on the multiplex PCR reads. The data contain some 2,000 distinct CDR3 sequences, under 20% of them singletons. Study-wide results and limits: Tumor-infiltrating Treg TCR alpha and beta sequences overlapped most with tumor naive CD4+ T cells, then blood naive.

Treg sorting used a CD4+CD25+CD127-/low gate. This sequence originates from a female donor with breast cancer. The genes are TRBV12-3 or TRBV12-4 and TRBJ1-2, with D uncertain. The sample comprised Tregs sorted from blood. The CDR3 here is CASRAQRPDYGYTF. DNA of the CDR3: TGTGCCAGCAGAGCACAGCGCCCGGACTATGGCTACACCTTC.